This is a list of T cell receptor beta chains from one sample in a study of preoperative IRX-2 immunotherapy in early breast cancer. Sequencing was performed with immunoSEQ multiplex PCR; in TCRdb, only in-frame clones are kept and a portion is missing. The sample lists around 30,000 clones, around 83% occurring once. This sample comprised lymph node tissue, obtained from a patient treated with IRX-2 immunotherapy. The receptors stem from a human donor with breast cancer. Both conserved end residues are trimmed from each CDR3. Fields, in order: clone size, V gene, J gene, CDR3 length, CDR3 protein. Not every row has a clone size; where given, it reads once, few, many or a size class.

>once|TRBV14|TRBJ1-2|14
ASSPKEQGMVYGYT
>NA|TRBV28|TRBJ2-7|13
ASSPPGTSSYEQY
>NA|TRBV1|TRBJ2-1|12
ASSLRGGGDEQF
>NA|TRBV29-1|TRBJ1-2|12
SVAGLLSGYGYT
>NA|TRBV18|TRBJ1-2|13
ASSPPVGADYGYT
>NA|TRBV19|TRBJ2-7|12
ASSGTGANYEQY
>NA|TRBV7-5|TRBJ2-1|12
ASSLAGLVDEQF
>NA|TRBV23-1|TRBJ1-1|12
ASSQTGVGTEAF
>NA|TRBV25-1|TRBJ1-6|12
ASSEYGSLTPLH
>NA|TRBV5-1|TRBJ2-5|12
ASALWGLGETQY
>NA|TRBV5-1|TRBJ2-7|13
ASSGTTSPAYEQY
>NA|TRBV6-8|TRBJ2-1|11
ASAKIAYNEQF
>NA|TRBV19|TRBJ1-1|12
ASSYREGHAEAF
>few|TRBV6-8|TRBJ1-5|13
ASRTGAFSNQPQH
>NA|TRBV15|TRBJ1-5|14
ATRPGDPNSNQPQH
>NA|TRBV6-8|TRBJ2-1|11
ASSYEGKGEQF
>NA|TRBV27|TRBJ2-3|15
ATSDSRGTGQFDTQY
>NA|TRBV8-2|TRBJ2-1|12
ASSLSGTVNEQF
>once|TRBV29-1|TRBJ2-4|12
SVMLVLAKNIQY
>NA|TRBV12-2|TRBJ2-2|13
ASLESGGYTGELF
>NA|TRBV14|TRBJ1-1|13
ASSPRQTKNTEAF
>NA|TRBV5-1|TRBJ1-2|14
ASSSDLVTSGYGYT
>NA|TRBV28|TRBJ2-6|13
ASSLGASGANVLT
>NA|TRBV6-8|TRBJ2-2|11
AIGGQSTGELF
>NA|TRBV19|TRBJ2-2|12
ASSIQIRAGELF
>NA|TRBV25-1|TRBJ2-5|12
ASSERGRRETQY
>NA|TRBV6-8|TRBJ1-3|12
ASSSGGRRNTIY
>NA|TRBV28|TRBJ2-1|12
ASTLTVPYNEQF
>NA|TRBV6-8|TRBJ2-7|12
ASRVDRGSSEQY
>NA|TRBV11-1|TRBJ2-3|12
ASSLAPLGLTQY